This is a list of T cell receptor beta chains from one sample in a study of CDR3 diversity in severe acne. TCRdb processed the PCR reads anew with MiXCR; each CDR3 protein has one entry. The data show about 86,000 distinct CDR3 sequences, 45% to 60% seen once. The specimen was blood. The receptors shown here come from a male donor in good health, without acne. The CDR3 runs from the conserved cysteine through the conserved F or W. D genes are given only for firm matches. Size is omitted from some rows. Given values are once, few, many or a class for expanded clones.

d_call: -
clone_size: -
cdr3_length: 14
j_call: TRBJ1-6
v_call: TRBV5-6
cdr3_aa: CASSLGRGNSPLHF
cdr3_nt: TGTGCCAGCAGCTTGGGGAGGGGTAATTCACCCCTCCACTTT

d_call: -
clone_size: many
cdr3_length: 14
j_call: TRBJ1-6
v_call: TRBV28
cdr3_aa: CASSFNSDDSPLHF
cdr3_nt: TGTGCCAGCAGTTTTAACAGCGACGATTCACCCCTCCACTTT

d_call: TRBD1
clone_size: few
cdr3_length: 13
j_call: TRBJ1-1
v_call: TRBV2
cdr3_aa: CASSPEDRQKAFF
cdr3_nt: TGTGCCAGCAGTCCAGAGGACAGGCAAAAGGCTTTCTTT

d_call: TRBD2
clone_size: -
cdr3_length: 16
j_call: TRBJ2-6
v_call: TRBV7-6
cdr3_aa: CASSFSGGGRANVLTF
cdr3_nt: TGTGCCAGCAGCTTCTCGGGAGGGGGGCGGGCCAACGTCCTGACTTTC

d_call: -
clone_size: -
cdr3_length: 14
j_call: TRBJ2-3
v_call: TRBV20-1
cdr3_aa: CSAREGGGTNTQYF
cdr3_nt: TGCAGTGCTAGAGAAGGGGGGGGCACAAATACGCAGTATTTT

d_call: TRBD2
clone_size: -
cdr3_length: 15
j_call: TRBJ2-1
v_call: TRBV24-1
cdr3_aa: CATSDLAGGPNEQFF
cdr3_nt: TGTGCCACCAGTGATCTAGCGGGAGGGCCGAATGAGCAGTTCTTC

d_call: -
clone_size: many
cdr3_length: 13
j_call: TRBJ2-2
v_call: TRBV6-1
cdr3_aa: CASSFKNTGELFF
cdr3_nt: TGTGCCAGCAGTTTCAAGAACACCGGGGAGCTGTTTTTT

d_call: -
clone_size: few
cdr3_length: 13
j_call: TRBJ2-5
v_call: TRBV10-2
cdr3_aa: CASNSEGKETQYF
cdr3_nt: TGCGCCAGCAATTCCGAAGGAAAAGAGACCCAGTACTTC

d_call: -
clone_size: once
cdr3_length: 13
j_call: TRBJ1-2
v_call: TRBV7-9
cdr3_aa: CASSYRTMSGHTF
cdr3_nt: TGTGCCAGCAGTTACCGCACTATGTCTGGCCACACCTTC

d_call: TRBD2
clone_size: -
cdr3_length: 17
j_call: TRBJ2-7
v_call: TRBV11-2
cdr3_aa: CASSLVGGSGSSYEQYF
cdr3_nt: TGTGCCAGCAGCTTGGTCGGGGGGTCAGGCAGCTCCTACGAGCAGTACTTC

d_call: -
clone_size: few
cdr3_length: 16
j_call: TRBJ1-6
v_call: TRBV5-5
cdr3_aa: CASSLDVRLGNSPLHF
cdr3_nt: TGTGCCAGCAGCTTGGACGTCCGGTTGGGGAACTCACCCCTCCACTTT

d_call: -
clone_size: many
cdr3_length: 15
j_call: TRBJ1-4
v_call: TRBV20-1
cdr3_aa: CSASLLSATNEKLFF
cdr3_nt: TGCAGTGCTAGCTTGCTGTCCGCAACTAATGAAAAACTGTTTTTT

d_call: -
clone_size: many
cdr3_length: 13
j_call: TRBJ2-7
v_call: TRBV28
cdr3_aa: CASSLLDSYEQYF
cdr3_nt: TGTGCCAGCAGTTTATTAGATTCCTACGAGCAGTACTTC

d_call: -
clone_size: few
cdr3_length: 13
j_call: TRBJ1-5
v_call: TRBV2
cdr3_aa: CASSAGGIKPQHF
cdr3_nt: TGTGCCAGCAGCGCGGGGGGGATCAAGCCCCAGCATTTT

d_call: -
clone_size: many
cdr3_length: 15
j_call: TRBJ1-4
v_call: TRBV9
cdr3_aa: CASSVGGHSPQKLFF
cdr3_nt: TGTGCCAGCAGCGTAGGAGGCCACAGTCCTCAAAAACTGTTTTTT

d_call: TRBD1
clone_size: -
cdr3_length: 14
j_call: TRBJ1-2
v_call: TRBV12-3/TRBV12-4
cdr3_aa: CASTKDRGSGGYTF
cdr3_nt: TGTGCCAGCACTAAAGACAGGGGCAGTGGGGGCTACACCTTC

d_call: -
clone_size: -
cdr3_length: 16
j_call: TRBJ1-5
v_call: TRBV4-1
cdr3_aa: CASSQPRRGRNQPQHF
cdr3_nt: TGCGCCAGCAGCCAACCCCGGAGAGGGCGCAATCAGCCCCAGCATTTT

d_call: -
clone_size: -
cdr3_length: 14
j_call: TRBJ2-7
v_call: TRBV4-1
cdr3_aa: CASSHPGKRGEQYF
cdr3_nt: TGCGCCAGCAGCCACCCGGGAAAACGGGGTGAGCAGTACTTC

d_call: -
clone_size: -
cdr3_length: 12
j_call: TRBJ2-1
v_call: TRBV20-1
cdr3_aa: CSANRADNEQFF
cdr3_nt: TGCAGTGCGAACCGAGCGGACAATGAGCAGTTCTTC

d_call: TRBD1
clone_size: few
cdr3_length: 16
j_call: TRBJ1-2
v_call: TRBV9
cdr3_aa: CASSVAGRQGERGYTF
cdr3_nt: TGTGCCAGCAGCGTAGCGGGCCGACAGGGAGAGCGTGGCTACACCTTC

d_call: -
clone_size: few
cdr3_length: 12
j_call: TRBJ1-2
v_call: TRBV20-1
cdr3_aa: CSATTGAYGYTF
cdr3_nt: TGCAGTGCTACCACGGGGGCTTATGGCTACACCTTC

d_call: TRBD1
clone_size: many
cdr3_length: 15
j_call: TRBJ2-7
v_call: TRBV15
cdr3_aa: CATSRTGAAPREQYF
cdr3_nt: TGTGCCACCAGCAGGACAGGGGCAGCCCCTCGGGAGCAGTACTTC

d_call: TRBD1
clone_size: many
cdr3_length: 14
j_call: TRBJ1-1
v_call: TRBV25-1
cdr3_aa: CASSETGTGAEAFF
cdr3_nt: TGTGCCAGCAGTGAGACCGGGACAGGGGCTGAAGCTTTCTTT

d_call: -
clone_size: -
cdr3_length: 13
j_call: TRBJ1-1
v_call: TRBV2
cdr3_aa: CASSEIVGFPAFF
cdr3_nt: TGTGCCAGCAGTGAAATTGTGGGGTTTCCGGCTTTCTTT

d_call: TRBD1
clone_size: -
cdr3_length: 15
j_call: TRBJ1-5
v_call: TRBV7-9
cdr3_aa: CASSLGTGGGQPQHF
cdr3_nt: TGTGCCAGCAGCTTAGGGACAGGGGGAGGGCAGCCCCAGCATTTT

d_call: TRBD2
clone_size: -
cdr3_length: 14
j_call: TRBJ2-7
v_call: TRBV10-3
cdr3_aa: CAISGFSGRSEQYF
cdr3_nt: TGTGCCATCAGTGGCTTCAGCGGGAGGTCCGAGCAGTACTTC

d_call: -
clone_size: -
cdr3_length: 15
j_call: TRBJ2-3
v_call: TRBV20-1
cdr3_aa: CSASRRDIGADTQYF
cdr3_nt: TGCAGTGCTAGTAGGCGGGATATTGGAGCAGATACGCAGTATTTT

d_call: -
clone_size: many
cdr3_length: 15
j_call: TRBJ1-2
v_call: TRBV20-1
cdr3_aa: CSASRQGFESYGYTF
cdr3_nt: TGCAGTGCTAGTAGGCAGGGATTTGAGAGCTATGGCTACACCTTC

d_call: -
clone_size: -
cdr3_length: 16
j_call: TRBJ1-1
v_call: TRBV15
cdr3_aa: CATSRGGLAPIIHPFF
cdr3_nt: TGTGCCACCAGCAGAGGAGGGTTAGCTCCTATTATTCACCCCTTCTTT

d_call: -
clone_size: many
cdr3_length: 14
j_call: TRBJ1-5
v_call: TRBV2
cdr3_aa: CASREGLPNQPQHF
cdr3_nt: TGTGCCAGCAGGGAGGGCCTTCCCAACCAGCCCCAGCATTTT

d_call: -
clone_size: -
cdr3_length: 12
j_call: TRBJ1-6
v_call: TRBV19
cdr3_aa: CASSPPHSPLHF
cdr3_nt: TGTGCCAGTAGTCCCCCCCATTCACCCCTCCACTTT

d_call: -
clone_size: many
cdr3_length: 14
j_call: TRBJ2-1
v_call: TRBV4-1
cdr3_aa: CASSQVEGYNEQFF
cdr3_nt: TGCGCCAGCAGCCAAGTAGAGGGTTACAATGAGCAGTTCTTC

d_call: -
clone_size: once
cdr3_length: 14
j_call: TRBJ1-5
v_call: TRBV10-1
cdr3_aa: CASNPGSLNQPQHF
cdr3_nt: TGCGCCAGCAACCCAGGCTCCCTTAATCAGCCCCAGCATTTT

d_call: -
clone_size: -
cdr3_length: 14
j_call: TRBJ1-4
v_call: TRBV7-3
cdr3_aa: CASSFDRQYEKLFF
cdr3_nt: TGTGCCAGCAGCTTCGACAGACAGTATGAAAAACTGTTTTTT

d_call: -
clone_size: few
cdr3_length: 13
j_call: TRBJ1-5
v_call: TRBV10-2
cdr3_aa: CASSARWNQPQHF
cdr3_nt: TGCGCCAGCAGTGCGAGGTGGAATCAGCCCCAGCATTTT

d_call: -
clone_size: -
cdr3_length: 12
j_call: TRBJ2-7
v_call: TRBV24-1
cdr3_aa: CATSQGTDEQCF
cdr3_nt: TGTGCCACCAGCCAGGGGACCGACGAGCAGTGCTTC

d_call: TRBD2
clone_size: -
cdr3_length: 14
j_call: TRBJ2-5
v_call: TRBV20-1
cdr3_aa: CSALVAGGQETQYF
cdr3_nt: TGCAGTGCTCTTGTAGCGGGGGGGCAAGAGACCCAGTACTTC

d_call: -
clone_size: -
cdr3_length: 15
j_call: TRBJ2-7
v_call: TRBV6-5
cdr3_aa: CASSYSGGANYEQYF
cdr3_nt: TGTGCCAGCAGTTACTCAGGCGGGGCGAACTACGAGCAGTACTTC

d_call: TRBD2
clone_size: medium-sized
cdr3_length: 15
j_call: TRBJ2-7
v_call: TRBV20-1
cdr3_aa: CSARSLSGKPYEQYF
cdr3_nt: TGCAGTGCTAGGTCCCTCAGCGGGAAACCCTACGAGCAGTACTTC

d_call: -
clone_size: -
cdr3_length: 15
j_call: TRBJ1-3
v_call: TRBV19
cdr3_aa: CASSNDRSSGNTIYF
cdr3_nt: TGTGCCAGTAGTAATGACAGAAGCTCTGGAAACACCATATATTTT